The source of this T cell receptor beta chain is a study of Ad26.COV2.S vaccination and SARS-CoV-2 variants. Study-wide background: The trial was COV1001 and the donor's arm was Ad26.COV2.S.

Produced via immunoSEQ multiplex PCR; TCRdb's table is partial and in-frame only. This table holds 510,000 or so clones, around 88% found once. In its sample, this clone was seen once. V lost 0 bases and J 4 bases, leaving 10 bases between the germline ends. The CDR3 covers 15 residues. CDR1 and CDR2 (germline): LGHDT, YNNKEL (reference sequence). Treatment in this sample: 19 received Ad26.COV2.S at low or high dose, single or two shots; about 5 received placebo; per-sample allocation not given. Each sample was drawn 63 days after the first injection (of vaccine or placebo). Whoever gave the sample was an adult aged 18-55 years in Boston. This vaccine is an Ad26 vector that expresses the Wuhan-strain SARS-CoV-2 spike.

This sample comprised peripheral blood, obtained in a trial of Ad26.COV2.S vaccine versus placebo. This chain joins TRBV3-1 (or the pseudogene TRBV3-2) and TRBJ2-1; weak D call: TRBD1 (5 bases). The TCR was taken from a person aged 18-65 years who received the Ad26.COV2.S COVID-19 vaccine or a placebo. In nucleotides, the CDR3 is TGTGCCAGCAGCCAAGATTGGGCAGGGTACAATGAGCAGTTCTTC. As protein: CASSQDWAGYNEQFF.